The sequence of this TCR beta chain was determined in a study of regulatory and conventional T cells in breast cancer (dated by TCRdb to the mid-2010s). Library preparation was by PCR. Data came from an Illumina MiSeq. TCRdb handled the public reads itself, with Q25 trimming in fastp and clone calling in MiXCR, and kept productive beta chains. Every CDR3 protein is listed once, alongside the most common genes and DNA of its rows. A total of roughly 16,000 distinct CDR3 sequences appear in this sample, about 32% of them only once. Less than 2% of the sample lies in the top ten. This clonotype was picked up a small number of times. The target of this receptor is not known. No much larger clone exists at a distance of one base, and base qualities are not known. V ends up 3 bases short and J 5 bases short, with an unmatched junction base count of 8. The CDR3 spans 15 residues, from the cysteine through the phenylalanine. The kept DNA is CDR3 alone, 45 bases in frame from the first base. The germline V gene (reference sequence) supplies CDR1 GTSNPN and CDR2 SVGIG.

This sequence uses TRBV30 and TRBJ1-5, and 9 junction bases match TRBD1. The sample consisted of conventional T cells from blood. The source is a female donor in good health. The CDR3 is CAWRPTGGRDQPQHF. The nucleotide sequence reads TGTGCCTGGAGACCCACAGGGGGCCGGGATCAGCCCCAGCATTTT.